This TCR beta chain was captured by sequencing in a study of CD8 T cells in Susac syndrome. Random hexamers were used to reverse transcribe an amount of roughly 0.5 to 1 ug RNA. Amplification of TCR beta CDR3 spanned 54 Vbeta and 13 Jbeta via immunoSEQ multiplex PCR. Each CDR3 protein is one row after TCRdb ran MiXCR on the immunoSEQ multiplex PCR reads. The table shows roughly 120,000 distinct CDR3 sequences, with about 93% occurring only once. General study points: Individuals included in the TCR sequencing and HLA analysis were acknowledged by the study to be relatively few in number.

Germline CDR1 and CDR2: SQVTM and ANQGSEA. The CDR3 contains 14 residues. Trimming left V 6 bases short and J 8 bases short, with 20 bases between. Notes on this clonotype: Its specificity is not known.

Sequencing targeted TCR beta in T cells from blood (CD8+ and CD4+). Through negative isolation, CD4+ and CD8+ T cells were obtained, while TEMRA cells were enriched using FACS. The V call is TRBV29-1, the J call TRBJ2-1; no definite D call. Sequencing input: CD4+ T cells from PBMCs. This receptor was identified in a human donor in good health. CDR3 bases: TGCAGCGTGCCATACGAGACAATTAGGGATGAGCAGTTCTTC. Translation: CSVPYETIRDEQFF.